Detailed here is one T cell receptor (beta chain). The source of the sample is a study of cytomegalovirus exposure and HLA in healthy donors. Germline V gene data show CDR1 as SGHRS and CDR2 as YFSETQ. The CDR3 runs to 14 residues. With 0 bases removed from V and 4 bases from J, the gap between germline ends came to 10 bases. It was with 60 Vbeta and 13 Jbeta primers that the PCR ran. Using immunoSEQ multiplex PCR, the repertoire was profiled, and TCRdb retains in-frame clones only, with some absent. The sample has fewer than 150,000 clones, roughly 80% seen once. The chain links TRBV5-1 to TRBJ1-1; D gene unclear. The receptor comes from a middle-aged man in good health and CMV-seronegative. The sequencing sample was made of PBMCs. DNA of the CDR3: TGCGCCAGCAGCTTGGACCCAGGCAGCACTGAAGCTTTCTTT. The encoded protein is CASSLDPGSTEAFF.